This passage covers 27 T cell receptor beta chains from one sample sequenced in a study of T cells after yellow fever vaccination. TCRdb processed the 5' RACE reads anew with MiXCR; each CDR3 protein has one entry. Of 400,000 or so distinct CDR3 sequences listed, 11% are singletons. The sample consisted of PBMCs, taken on the day of the first yellow fever vaccination. The receptors stem from a young man who received the YFV17D yellow fever vaccine.

This clonotype was seen repeatedly, ten times or more. The rearrangement uses TRBV30 and TRBJ1-1; weak D call: TRBD1 (6 bases). The CDR3 totals 14 residues. Germline CDR1 and CDR2: GTSNPN and SVGIG (reference sequence). Trimming took off 0 bases at V and 0 bases at J, with 8 bases between the two ends. The CDR3 sequence is CAWSVQGLNTEAFF. CDR3 DNA sequence: TGTGCCTGGAGTGTACAGGGTCTGAACACTGAAGCTTTCTTT.

The sample holds a few counts of this clonotype. V is TRBV11-1 and J is TRBJ2-1; D might be TRBD2 (7 bases). The CDR3 consists of 16 residues. Germline CDR1 SGHAT, CDR2 FQDESV (reference sequence). V was cut by 5 bases and J by 4 bases, with 18 bases left in between. CDR3 coding DNA: TGTGCCAGCAGCCCAGGGGCGCTAGCGGATTACAATGAGCAGTTCTTC. It is translated as CASSPGALADYNEQFF.

This clonotype was seen only once. The chain employs TRBV20-1 and TRBJ1-3; 9 nucleotides align to TRBD1. The CDR3 covers 14 residues. In germline, CDR1 is DFQATT, CDR2 SNEGSKA (reference sequence). The trim removed 4 bases at V and 7 bases at J, leaving 8 bases unmatched. The CDR3 here is CSAIPGQGRNTIYF. The CDR3 nucleotides are TGCAGTGCTATTCCGGGACAGGGTCGTAACACCATATATTTT.

This clonotype was observed a handful of times. This chain uses TRBV3-1 with TRBJ2-2; 8 nucleotides align to TRBD2. Germline lookup yields CDR1 LGHDT and CDR2 YNNKEL (reference sequence). The CDR3 consists of 17 residues. V lost 4 bases, J lost 4 bases, and 11 bases stayed unmatched. Written as DNA, the CDR3 is TGTGCCAGCAGCCTCCGCCTTCGGGGGGGCCTCACCGGGGAGCTGTTTTTT. It codes for CASSLRLRGGLTGELFF.

The chain carries TRBV12-3 or TRBV12-4 and TRBJ1-1, with D perhaps matching TRBD1 (6 bases). V lost 7 bases and J 6 bases, leaving 15 bases between the germline ends. The CDR3 has 13 residues. The CDR3 region is CASTPTGGAEAFF. In DNA, the CDR3 is TGTGCCAGCACTCCGACAGGAGGAGCTGAAGCTTTCTTT.

This clonotype was recorded at least ten times. The rearrangement uses TRBV5-1 and TRBJ2-5; D not resolved. Trimming removed 0 bases from V and 3 bases from J, with 6 bases in between. Germline CDR1 reads SGHRS; CDR2 reads YFSETQ. There are 13 residues in the CDR3. The CDR3 loop is CASSLVVEETQYF. CDR3 coding DNA: TGCGCCAGCAGCTTGGTGGTTGAAGAGACCCAGTACTTC.

The V and J genes are TRBV10-3 and TRBJ2-5, with D hard to call. The length of the CDR3 is 13 residues. CDR1 and CDR2 (germline): ENHRY, SYGVKD. Deletions cut 4 bases from V and 4 bases from J, with 10 bases between. Here the CDR3 reads CAISGYSRETQYF. As DNA, the CDR3 is TGTGCCATCAGTGGTTACAGCCGAGAGACCCAGTACTTC.

This clonotype was counted many times. This sequence joins TRBV5-1 and TRBJ2-2, with TRBD1 matching over 8 bases. Trimming removed 5 bases from V and 3 bases from J; junction bases left unmatched: 6. Germline V gene lookup returns CDR1 SGHRS and CDR2 YFSETQ. The CDR3 covers 15 residues. CDR3 DNA: TGCGCCAGCAGTTCCAGGGGGCCGGACACCGGGGAGCTGTTTTTT. It encodes CASSSRGPDTGELFF.

At least ten counts were recorded for this clonotype. The chain employs TRBV11-2 and TRBJ2-7, with TRBD1 as a possible D gene (6 bases). Germline V gene lookup returns CDR1 SGHAT and CDR2 FQNNGV. The CDR3 sequence is 13 residues long. Trimming stripped 5 bases from V and 2 bases from J, with 10 bases between. The CDR3 is CASSSRDTYEQYF. The CDR3 DNA sequence: TGTGCCAGCAGCAGCAGGGACACCTACGAGCAGTACTTC.

This chain links TRBV7-2 with TRBJ2-3, with TRBD1 identical over 7 bases. V lost 3 bases, J lost 4 bases, and 10 bases stayed unmatched. Germline V gives CDR1 SGHTA, CDR2 FQGNSA. The CDR3 length is 16 residues. The CDR3 DNA sequence: TGTGCCAGCAGCTTCCCACAGGGGTATGTCGCAGATACGCAGTATTTT. Translated, it gives CASSFPQGYVADTQYF.

At least ten counts were recorded for this clonotype. The chain employs TRBV7-2 and TRBJ2-2; TRBD2 matches 9 bases. Germline V CDR1 and CDR2: SGHTA, FQGNSA. This CDR3 comprises 16 residues. V shed 4 bases, J shed 5 bases, and the junction held 8 bases outside the gene matches. The CDR3 sequence is CASSYLAGVGTGELFF. The CDR3 DNA reads as TGTGCCAGCAGCTATTTAGCGGGGGTAGGGACCGGGGAGCTGTTTTTT.

V gene TRBV6-1 combines with J gene TRBJ1-1; D gene unclear. CDR3 size: 17 residues. Germline loops: CDR1 MNHNS, CDR2 SASEGT. Trimming pared 6 bases from V and 0 bases from J, leaving 20 bases between. This CDR3 is CASSPTGRGRMNTEAFF. The CDR3 DNA follows: TGTGCCAGCAGCCCAACCGGCCGGGGTCGAATGAACACTGAAGCTTTCTTT.

There are a few counts of this clonotype. V and J are TRBV5-1 and TRBJ2-1; 14 nucleotides match TRBD2. Trimming took 5 bases from V and 7 from J; bases not matched to a gene: 8. Germline V lookup: CDR1 SGHRS, CDR2 YFSETQ. The CDR3 spans 16 residues. DNA for the CDR3: TGCGCCAGCAGTTCGGGACTAGCGGGGGTTCATAATGAGCAGTTCTTC. Protein: CASSSGLAGVHNEQFF.

This clonotype has only a few counts. The genes are TRBV4-1 and TRBJ2-7; 7 bases agree with TRBD1. The V and J ends lost 1 base and 2 bases, in that order; junction bases with no gene match: 5. CDR3 length: 15 residues. Germline loops: CDR1 MGHRA, CDR2 YSYEKL. The DNA of the CDR3 is TGCGCCAGCAGCCAAGGAGACAGGGACCCCTACGAGCAGTACTTC. It is translated as CASSQGDRDPYEQYF.

This sequence joins TRBV19 and TRBJ2-3; D is tentatively TRBD1 or TRBD2 (6 bases each). The CDR3 is made up of 14 amino acids. The germline V and J ends were trimmed by 3 bases and 4 bases, with 11 bases remaining between them. CDR1 LNHDA and CDR2 SQIVND come from the germline V gene (reference sequence). The CDR3 DNA reads TGTGCCAGTAGTATGGGGGGCCGCGCAGATACGCAGTATTTT. Its translation is CASSMGGRADTQYF.

J is TRBJ1-2 and V is TRBV7-9; no clear D. The germline CDR1 and CDR2 sequences are SEHNR and FQNEAQ (reference sequence). The V end was cut by 6 bases, the J end by 6 bases, with 2 bases between. The CDR3 totals 9 residues. CDR3 protein: CASSDGYTF. The CDR3 coding sequence is TGTGCCAGCAGTGATGGCTACACCTTC.

This chain uses TRBV5-1 with TRBJ2-3; 8 bases agree with TRBD1. Germline CDR1 and CDR2: SGHRS and YFSETQ. CDR3 length: 15 amino acids. J lost 2 bases, V lost 4 bases, and 6 bases had no gene match. As DNA, the CDR3 is TGCGCCAGCAGCGATCAGGGGGCCCACACAGATACGCAGTATTTT. It translates to CASSDQGAHTDTQYF.

The V gene is TRBV5-6, the J gene TRBJ2-2; tentatively, D is TRBD2 (6 bases). Germline-derived CDR1 and CDR2 are SGHDT and YYEEEE. This CDR3 contains 16 residues. V was pared by 4 bases and J by 4 bases, with 17 bases between. CDR3 region: CASSQVAGSTTGELFF. CDR3 DNA sequence: TGTGCCAGCAGCCAGGTTGCGGGGTCTACCACCGGGGAGCTGTTTTTT.

This clonotype has just a few counts. The chain employs TRBV4-1 and TRBJ2-7; no clear D. Germline-derived CDR1 and CDR2 are MGHRA and YSYEKL. The CDR3 is made up of 15 amino acids. Trimming took off 0 bases at V and 0 bases at J, with 9 bases between the two ends. This chain's CDR3 is CASSQDLRSSYEQYF. The CDR3 nucleotides are TGCGCCAGCAGCCAAGATCTAAGGAGCTCCTACGAGCAGTACTTC.

Ten or more counts support this clonotype. The chain couples TRBV2 to TRBJ2-5; no reliable D call. Trimming left V 0 bases short and J 5 bases short, with 10 bases between. Germline-derived CDR1 and CDR2 are SNHLY and FYNNEI. The CDR3 covers 14 residues. The CDR3 spells CASSEAISPETQYF. In nucleotides, the CDR3 is TGTGCCAGCAGTGAAGCCATCTCGCCGGAGACCCAGTACTTC.

The genes are TRBV12-5 and TRBJ1-3; D is possibly TRBD1 (5 bases). Germline CDR1 and CDR2: LGHNT and FRNRAP. Trimming took off 5 bases at V and 6 bases at J, with 14 bases between the two ends. The CDR3 runs to 14 residues. Here the CDR3 DNA reads TGTGCTAGTGGTGTACCGGGACTTTCAAACACCATATATTTT. Translating gives CASGVPGLSNTIYF.

This clonotype was detected only a few times. This chain links TRBV15 with TRBJ2-1; D perhaps matches TRBD2 (7 bases). V lost 3 bases and J lost 8, with 20 bases in between. The germline CDR1 and CDR2 sequences are LNHNV and YYDKDF (reference sequence). The CDR3 consists of 16 residues. CDR3 nucleotide sequence: TGTGCCACCAGCAGCTTTACCGGGACGGGGGGCGATGAGCAGTTCTTC. Translating it yields CATSSFTGTGGDEQFF.

The chain has TRBV5-1 and TRBJ1-4, with D perhaps TRBD1 (6 bases). From germline, CDR1 is SGHRS and CDR2 YFSETQ. The CDR3 has 15 amino acids. Trimming left V 4 bases short and J 4 bases short, with 14 bases between. CDR3 residues: CASSVGTSYNEKLFF. The CDR3 nucleotides are TGCGCCAGCAGCGTCGGGACATCTTATAATGAAAAACTGTTTTTT.

This clonotype was counted a few times. This chain joins TRBV5-1 and TRBJ2-2; 7 bases are shared with TRBD2. Trimming took 3 bases from V and 6 from J; bases not matched to a gene: 8. Germline V CDR1 and CDR2: SGHRS, YFSETQ. The CDR3 is made up of 15 amino acids. The CDR3 DNA sequence: TGCGCCAGCAGCTCCCTTACTAGCGTGGCCGGGGAGCTGTTTTTT. Its protein product is CASSSLTSVAGELFF. Full variable domain (remainder filled in from reference TRBV5-1 and TRBJ2-2): KAGVTQTPRYLIKTRGQQVTLSCSPISGHRSVSWYQQTPGQGLQFLFEYFSETQRNKGNFPGRFSGRQFSNSRSEMNVSTLELGDSALYLCASSSLTSVAGELFFGEGSRLTVL.

As DNA, the CDR3 is TGTGCCAGCAGCGCCGGCGGGGAATCTTCCTACAATGAGCAGTTCTTC. It specifies CASSAGGESSYNEQFF. The V gene is TRBV5-4, the J gene TRBJ2-1, with D maybe TRBD2 (6 bases). Deletions cut 4 bases from V and 1 base from J, with 15 bases between. The CDR3 covers 16 residues. Germline CDR1 is SGHNT and CDR2 is YYREEE (reference sequence).

This clonotype was recorded a few times. V and J are TRBV11-3 and TRBJ2-6, with 7 bases lining up with TRBD1. Germline loops: CDR1 SGHNT, CDR2 YENEEA. Trimming took 5 bases from V and 2 from J; bases not matched to a gene: 3. This CDR3 is 15 amino acids long. CDR3 amino acids: CASSDGQAGANVLTF. Here the CDR3 DNA reads TGTGCCAGCAGCGATGGACAGGCTGGGGCCAACGTCCTGACTTTC.

The CDR3 region has the DNA TGTGCCAGCAGTAGTCCCCGGGGGCGGAACACTGAAGCTTTCTTT. Translated: CASSSPRGRNTEAFF. V is TRBV6-1 and J is TRBJ1-1, with D perhaps matching TRBD1 (6 bases). The germline V and J ends were trimmed by 5 bases and 1 base, with 14 bases remaining between them. The CDR3 runs 15 residues. Germline CDR1 MNHNS, CDR2 SASEGT.